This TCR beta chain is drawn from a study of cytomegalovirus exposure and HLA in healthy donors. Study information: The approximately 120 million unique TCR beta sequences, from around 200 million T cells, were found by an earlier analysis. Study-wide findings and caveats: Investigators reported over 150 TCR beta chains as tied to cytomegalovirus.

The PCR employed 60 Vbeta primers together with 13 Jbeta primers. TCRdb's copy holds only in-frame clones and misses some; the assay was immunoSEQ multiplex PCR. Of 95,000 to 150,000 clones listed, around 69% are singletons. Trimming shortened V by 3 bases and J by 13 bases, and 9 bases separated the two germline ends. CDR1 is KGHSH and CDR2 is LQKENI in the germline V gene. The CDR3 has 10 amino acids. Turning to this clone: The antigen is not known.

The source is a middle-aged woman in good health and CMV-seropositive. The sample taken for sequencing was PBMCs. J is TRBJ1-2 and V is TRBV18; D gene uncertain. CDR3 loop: CASSPVEGTF. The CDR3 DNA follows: TGTGCCAGCTCACCGGTAGAGGGCACCTTC.